This T cell receptor beta chain was captured in a study of response to subunit inactivated influenza vaccine. V was clipped by 2 bases and J by 1 base; unmatched bases: 7. CDR1 SGHVS and CDR2 FNYEAQ come from the germline V gene. The CDR3 sequence is 17 residues long. MiXCR, run by TCRdb on the RT-PCR reads, gives a single entry per CDR3 protein. The sample lists roughly 760,000 distinct CDR3 sequences, 21% occurring once. Findings of the study overall: Every seasonal influenza vaccination brings in few new T cells, the authors suggested.

Comments on this clonotype: The antigen is unknown.

Material: PBMCs from blood, obtained 4 to 6 days after vaccination. The origin of this receptor is a man aged 50-59 years who received an inactivated influenza vaccine. The rearrangement joins TRBV7-6 to TRBJ2-1; 8 bases are a match to TRBD2. CDR3 nucleotide sequence: TGTGCCAGCAGCTTAACGTTCGGCGGGGGGTCCTACAATGAGCAGTTCTTC. It encodes CASSLTFGGGSYNEQFF.